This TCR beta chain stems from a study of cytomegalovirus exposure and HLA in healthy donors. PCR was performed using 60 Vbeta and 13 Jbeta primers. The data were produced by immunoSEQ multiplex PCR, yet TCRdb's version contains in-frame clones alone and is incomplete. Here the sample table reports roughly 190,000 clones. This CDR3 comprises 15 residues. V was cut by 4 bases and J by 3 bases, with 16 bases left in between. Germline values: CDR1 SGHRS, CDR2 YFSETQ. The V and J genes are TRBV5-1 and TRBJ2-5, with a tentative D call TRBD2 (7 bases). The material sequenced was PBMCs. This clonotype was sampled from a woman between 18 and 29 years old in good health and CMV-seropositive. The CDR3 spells CASSPRGGVKETQYF. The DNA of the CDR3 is TGCGCCAGCAGCCCGAGGGGGGGGGTCAAAGAGACCCAGTACTTC.